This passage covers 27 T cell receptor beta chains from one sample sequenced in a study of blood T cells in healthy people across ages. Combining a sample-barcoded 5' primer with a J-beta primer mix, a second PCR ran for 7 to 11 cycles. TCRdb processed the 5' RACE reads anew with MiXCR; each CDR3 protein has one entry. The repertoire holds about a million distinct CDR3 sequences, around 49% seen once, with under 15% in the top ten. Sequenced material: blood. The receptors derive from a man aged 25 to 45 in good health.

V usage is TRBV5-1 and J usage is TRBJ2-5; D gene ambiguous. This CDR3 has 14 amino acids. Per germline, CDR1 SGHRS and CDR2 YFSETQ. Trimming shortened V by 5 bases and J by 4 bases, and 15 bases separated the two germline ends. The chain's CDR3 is CASSLTSLLETQYF. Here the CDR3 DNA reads TGCGCCAGCAGTCTGACAAGCCTACTAGAGACCCAGTACTTC.

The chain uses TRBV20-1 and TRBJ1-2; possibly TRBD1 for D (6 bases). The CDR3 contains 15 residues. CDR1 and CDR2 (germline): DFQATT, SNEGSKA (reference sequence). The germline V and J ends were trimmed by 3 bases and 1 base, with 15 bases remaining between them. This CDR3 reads CSASPGHLLNYGYTF. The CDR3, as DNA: TGCAGTGCTAGCCCGGGACACCTTCTTAACTATGGCTACACCTTC.

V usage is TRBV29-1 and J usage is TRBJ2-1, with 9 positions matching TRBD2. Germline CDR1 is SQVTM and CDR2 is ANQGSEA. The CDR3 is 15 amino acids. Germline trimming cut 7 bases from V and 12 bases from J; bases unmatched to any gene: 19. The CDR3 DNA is TGCAGCGCAGAAAGGGGACTAGCAAGTTTCGATGGGCAGTTCTTC. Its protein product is CSAERGLASFDGQFF.

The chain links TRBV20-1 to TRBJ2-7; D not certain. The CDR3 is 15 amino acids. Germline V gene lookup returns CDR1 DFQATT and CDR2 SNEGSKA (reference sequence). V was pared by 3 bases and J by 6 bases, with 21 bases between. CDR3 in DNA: TGCAGTGCTAGGGGGATTCAGACCCGTTTCTTCGAGCAGTACTTC. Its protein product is CSARGIQTRFFEQYF.

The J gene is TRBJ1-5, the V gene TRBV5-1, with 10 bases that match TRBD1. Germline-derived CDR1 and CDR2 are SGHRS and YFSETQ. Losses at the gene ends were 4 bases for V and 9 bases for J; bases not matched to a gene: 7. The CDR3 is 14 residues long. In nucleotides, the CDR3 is TGCGCCAGCAGCCCGACAGGGGGCCCTATGCCCCAGCATTTT. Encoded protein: CASSPTGGPMPQHF. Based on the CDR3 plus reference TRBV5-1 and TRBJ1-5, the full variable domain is KAGVTQTPRYLIKTRGQQVTLSCSPISGHRSVSWYQQTPGQGLQFLFEYFSETQRNKGNFPGRFSGRQFSNSRSEMNVSTLELGDSALYLCASSPTGGPMPQHFGDGTRLSIL.

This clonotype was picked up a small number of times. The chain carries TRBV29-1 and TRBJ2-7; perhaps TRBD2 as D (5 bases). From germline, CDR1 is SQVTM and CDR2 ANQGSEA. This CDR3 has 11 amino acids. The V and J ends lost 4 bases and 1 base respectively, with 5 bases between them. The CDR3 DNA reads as TGCAGCGTTGGGGAGTCCTACGAGCAGTACTTC. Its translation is CSVGESYEQYF.

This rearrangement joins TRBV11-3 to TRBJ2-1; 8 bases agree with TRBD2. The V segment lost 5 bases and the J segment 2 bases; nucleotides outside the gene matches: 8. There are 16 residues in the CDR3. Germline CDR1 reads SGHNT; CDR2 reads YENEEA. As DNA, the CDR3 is TGTGCCAGCAGCCCGGGACTAGGGCATGCCTACAATGAGCAGTTCTTC. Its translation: CASSPGLGHAYNEQFF. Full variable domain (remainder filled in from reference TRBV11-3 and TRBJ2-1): EAGVVQSPRYKIIEKKQPVAFWCNPISGHNTLYWYLQNLGQGPELLIRYENEEAVDDSQLPKDRFSAERLKGVDSTLKIQPAELGDSAVYLCASSPGLGHAYNEQFFGPGTRLTVL.

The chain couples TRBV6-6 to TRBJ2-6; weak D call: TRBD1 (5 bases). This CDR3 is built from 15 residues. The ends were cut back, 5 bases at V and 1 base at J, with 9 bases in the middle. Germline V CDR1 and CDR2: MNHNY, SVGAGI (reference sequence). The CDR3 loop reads CASSMQGSGANVLTF. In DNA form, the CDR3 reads TGTGCCAGCAGTATGCAGGGATCTGGGGCCAACGTCCTGACTTTC.

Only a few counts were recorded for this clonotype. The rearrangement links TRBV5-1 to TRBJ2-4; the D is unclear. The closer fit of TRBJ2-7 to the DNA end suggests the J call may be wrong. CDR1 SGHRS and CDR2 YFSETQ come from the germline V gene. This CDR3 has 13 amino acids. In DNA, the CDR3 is TGCGCCAGCAGCTTCAACAACGACTACGAGCAGTACTTC. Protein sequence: CASSFNNDYEQYF.

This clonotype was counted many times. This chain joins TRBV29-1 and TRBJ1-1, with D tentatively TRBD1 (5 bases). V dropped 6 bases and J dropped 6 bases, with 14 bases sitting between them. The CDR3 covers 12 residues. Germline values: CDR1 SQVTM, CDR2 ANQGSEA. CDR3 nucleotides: TGCAGCGTCGGGATACAGGAACCTGAAGCTTTCTTT. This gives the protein CSVGIQEPEAFF.

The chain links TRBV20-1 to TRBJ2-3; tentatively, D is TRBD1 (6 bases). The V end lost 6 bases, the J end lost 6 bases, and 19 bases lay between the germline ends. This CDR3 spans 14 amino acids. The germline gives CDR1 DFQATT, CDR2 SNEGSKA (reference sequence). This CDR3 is CSARHLQGRDTQYF. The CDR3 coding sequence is TGCAGTGCCCGCCATTTACAGGGTCGGGATACGCAGTATTTT.

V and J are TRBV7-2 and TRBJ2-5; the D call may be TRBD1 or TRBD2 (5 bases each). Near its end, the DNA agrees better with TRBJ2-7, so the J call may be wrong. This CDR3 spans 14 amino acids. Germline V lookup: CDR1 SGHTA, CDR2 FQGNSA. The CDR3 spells CASSRGDHPYEQYF. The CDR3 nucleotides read TGTGCCAGCAGCCGTGGGGACCATCCCTACGAGCAGTACTTC.

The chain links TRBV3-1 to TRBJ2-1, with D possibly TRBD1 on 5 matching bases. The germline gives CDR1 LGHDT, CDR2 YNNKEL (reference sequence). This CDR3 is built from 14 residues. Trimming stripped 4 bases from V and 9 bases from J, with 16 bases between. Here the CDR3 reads CASSLEPTGTEQFF. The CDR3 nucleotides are TGTGCCAGCAGCCTTGAACCTACAGGTACTGAGCAGTTCTTC.

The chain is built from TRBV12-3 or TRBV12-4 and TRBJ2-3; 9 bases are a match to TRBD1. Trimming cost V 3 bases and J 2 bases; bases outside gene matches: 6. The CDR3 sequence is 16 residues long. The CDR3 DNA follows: TGTGCCAGCAGTTTTGGGACAGGGAGGACCACAGATACGCAGTATTTT. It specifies CASSFGTGRTTDTQYF.

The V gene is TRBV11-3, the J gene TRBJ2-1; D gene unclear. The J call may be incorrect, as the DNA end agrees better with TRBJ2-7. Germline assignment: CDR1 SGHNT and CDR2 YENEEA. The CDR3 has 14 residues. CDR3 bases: TGTGCCAGCGGCGTAAAAGGCTTTTACAATGAGCAGTACTTC. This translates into CASGVKGFYNEQYF.

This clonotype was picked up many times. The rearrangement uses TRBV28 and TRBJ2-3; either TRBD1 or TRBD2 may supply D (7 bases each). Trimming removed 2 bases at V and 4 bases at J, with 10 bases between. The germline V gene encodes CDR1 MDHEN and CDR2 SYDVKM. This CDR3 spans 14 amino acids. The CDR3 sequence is CASSLAGGADTQYF. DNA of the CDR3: TGTGCCAGCAGTTTAGCAGGGGGGGCAGATACGCAGTATTTT.

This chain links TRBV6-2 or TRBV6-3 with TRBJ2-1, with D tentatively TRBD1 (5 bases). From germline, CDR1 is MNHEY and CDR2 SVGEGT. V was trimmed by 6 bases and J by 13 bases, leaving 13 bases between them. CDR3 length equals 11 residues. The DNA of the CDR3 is TGTGCCAGCAGCCAGGGAAGGGAACAGTTCTTC. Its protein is CASSQGREQFF.

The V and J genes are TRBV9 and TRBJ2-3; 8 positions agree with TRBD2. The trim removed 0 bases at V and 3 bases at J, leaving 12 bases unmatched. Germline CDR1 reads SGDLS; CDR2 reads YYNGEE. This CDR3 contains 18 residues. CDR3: CASSVEPRGGRLTDTQYF. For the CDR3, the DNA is TGTGCCAGCAGCGTAGAGCCCCGGGGGGGGCGTTTGACAGATACGCAGTATTTT.

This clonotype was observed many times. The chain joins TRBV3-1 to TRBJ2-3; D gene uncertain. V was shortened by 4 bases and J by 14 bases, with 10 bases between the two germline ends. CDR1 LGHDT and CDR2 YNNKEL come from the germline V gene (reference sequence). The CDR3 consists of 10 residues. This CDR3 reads CASSRDVRYF. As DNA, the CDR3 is TGTGCCAGCAGCCGAGACGTTCGGTATTTT.

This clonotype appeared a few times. Written as DNA, the CDR3 is TGTGCCAGCAGTTTAAGACGGCAGGGGGCTATTCGCACAGATACGCAGTATTTT. Translation: CASSLRRQGAIRTDTQYF. V and J are TRBV28 and TRBJ2-3, with 8 bases aligning to TRBD1. CDR1 and CDR2 from the germline V gene are MDHEN and SYDVKM. The CDR3 is 18 residues long. V was clipped by 2 bases and J by 1 base; unmatched bases: 11.

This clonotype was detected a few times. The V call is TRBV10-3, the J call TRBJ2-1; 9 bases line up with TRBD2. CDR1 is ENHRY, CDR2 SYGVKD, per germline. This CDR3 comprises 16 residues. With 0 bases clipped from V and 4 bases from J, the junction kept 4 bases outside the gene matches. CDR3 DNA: TGTGCCATCAGTGAGTCTGGGACTAGCCTTTACAATGAGCAGTTCTTC. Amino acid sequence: CAISESGTSLYNEQFF.

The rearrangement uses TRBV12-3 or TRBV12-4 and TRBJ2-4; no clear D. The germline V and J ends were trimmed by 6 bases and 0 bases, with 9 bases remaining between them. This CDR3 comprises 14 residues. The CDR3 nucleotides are TGTGCCAGCAGCGAACCCTTAGCCAAAAACATTCAGTACTTC. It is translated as CASSEPLAKNIQYF.

Here the CDR3 reads CASSVRDREQFF. The CDR3 DNA sequence: TGTGCCAGCAGTGTGCGGGATCGTGAGCAGTTCTTC. This sequence joins TRBV6-1 and TRBJ2-1, with a possible D match to TRBD2 (6 bases). The germline CDR1 and CDR2 sequences are MNHNS and SASEGT. Trimming removed 4 bases at V and 9 bases at J, with 10 bases between. The CDR3 length is 12 residues.

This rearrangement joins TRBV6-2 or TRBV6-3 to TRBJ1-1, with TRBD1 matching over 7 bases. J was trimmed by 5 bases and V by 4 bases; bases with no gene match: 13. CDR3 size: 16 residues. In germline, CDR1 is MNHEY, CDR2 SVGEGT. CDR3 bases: TGTGCCAGCAGTTCTTATAATAGGGGGCGCGGGACTGAAGCTTTCTTT. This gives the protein CASSSYNRGRGTEAFF.

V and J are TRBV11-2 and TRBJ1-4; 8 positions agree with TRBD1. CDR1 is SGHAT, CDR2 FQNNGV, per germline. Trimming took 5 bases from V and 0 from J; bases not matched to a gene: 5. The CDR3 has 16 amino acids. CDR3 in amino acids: CASSDRDRSTNEKLFF. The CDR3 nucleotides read TGTGCCAGCAGCGACCGGGACAGGTCAACTAATGAAAAACTGTTTTTT.

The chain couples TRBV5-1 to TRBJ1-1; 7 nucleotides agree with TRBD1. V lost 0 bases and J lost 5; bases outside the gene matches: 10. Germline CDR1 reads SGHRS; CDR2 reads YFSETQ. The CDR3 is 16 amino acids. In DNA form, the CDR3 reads TGCGCCAGCAGCTTGGTCGGCAGGGGGATATCGACTGAAGCTTTCTTT. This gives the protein CASSLVGRGISTEAFF. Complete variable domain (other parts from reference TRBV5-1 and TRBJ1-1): KAGVTQTPRYLIKTRGQQVTLSCSPISGHRSVSWYQQTPGQGLQFLFEYFSETQRNKGNFPGRFSGRQFSNSRSEMNVSTLELGDSALYLCASSLVGRGISTEAFFGQGTRLTVV.

CDR3 residues: CASRATGGKASSYNEQFF. In nucleotides, the CDR3 is TGTGCCAGCAGAGCGACAGGGGGCAAGGCCAGCTCCTACAATGAGCAGTTCTTC. The chain couples TRBV6-2 or TRBV6-3 to TRBJ2-1; the match to TRBD1 covers 10 bases. The CDR3 is 18 residues long. Germline V gives CDR1 MNHEY, CDR2 SVGEGT. V trimming: 6 bases; J trimming: 0 bases; junction bases outside the gene matches: 11.